One T cell receptor beta chain is described in this entry. The antigen is not known. This record comes from a study of T cell repertoires in cytomegalovirus infection. Turning to the study itself: From public TCR beta signatures came an indication of both CMV infection and matching HLA type. Study-wide findings and caveats: The response measured ex vivo was dominated by TCR beta clonotypes (HLA-C-restricted and CMV-specific). Identification of carriers of CMV plus the relevant HLA was achieved through cumulative public TCR beta family frequency.

The germline V gene encodes CDR1 SQVTM and CDR2 ANQGSEA. The CDR3 is made up of 14 amino acids. With 5 bases clipped from V and 2 bases from J, the junction kept 8 bases outside the gene matches. TCRdb independently ran MiXCR on the reads; one entry per CDR3 protein. This table holds about 770,000 distinct CDR3 sequences, almost 30% found once. This sequence joins TRBV29-1 and TRBJ1-2; 7 nucleotides agree with TRBD1. This sequence originates from a human donor in good health (CMV status not recorded). Some clones in this sample may be carry-over from other donors' samples. The starting material was cultured CD8+ T cells from PBMCs, obtained from culture after CMV antigen stimulation. The DNA of the CDR3 is TGCAGCGTTTACTTACAGGGGCCGAACTATGGCTACACCTTC. Amino acids: CSVYLQGPNYGYTF.